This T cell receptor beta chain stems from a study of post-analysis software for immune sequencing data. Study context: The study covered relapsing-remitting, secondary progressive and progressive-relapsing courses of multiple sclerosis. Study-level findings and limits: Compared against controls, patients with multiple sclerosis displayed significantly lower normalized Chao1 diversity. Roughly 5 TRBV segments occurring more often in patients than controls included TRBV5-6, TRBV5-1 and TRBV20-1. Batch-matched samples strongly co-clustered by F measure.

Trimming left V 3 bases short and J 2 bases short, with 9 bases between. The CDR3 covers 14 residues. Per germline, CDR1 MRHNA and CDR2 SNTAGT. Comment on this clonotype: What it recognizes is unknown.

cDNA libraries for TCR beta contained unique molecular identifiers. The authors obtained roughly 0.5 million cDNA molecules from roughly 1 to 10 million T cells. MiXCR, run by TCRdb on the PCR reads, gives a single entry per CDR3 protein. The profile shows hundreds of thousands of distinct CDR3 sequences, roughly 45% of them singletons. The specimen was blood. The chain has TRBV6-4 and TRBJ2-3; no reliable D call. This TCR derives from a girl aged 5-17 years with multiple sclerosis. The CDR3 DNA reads TGTGCCAGCAGTGAATGGAGACCCACAGATACGCAGTATTTT. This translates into CASSEWRPTDTQYF.